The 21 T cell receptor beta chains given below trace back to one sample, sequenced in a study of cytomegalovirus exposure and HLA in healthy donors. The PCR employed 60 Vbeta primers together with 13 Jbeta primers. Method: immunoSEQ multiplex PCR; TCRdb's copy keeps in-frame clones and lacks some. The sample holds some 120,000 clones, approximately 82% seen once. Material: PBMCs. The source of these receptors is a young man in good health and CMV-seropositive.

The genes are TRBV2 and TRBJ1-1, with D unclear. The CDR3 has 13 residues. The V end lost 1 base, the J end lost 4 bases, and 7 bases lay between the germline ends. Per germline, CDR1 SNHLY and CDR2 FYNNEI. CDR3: CASSEDRVTEAFF. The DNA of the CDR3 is TGTGCCAGCAGTGAAGACAGAGTCACTGAAGCTTTCTTT.

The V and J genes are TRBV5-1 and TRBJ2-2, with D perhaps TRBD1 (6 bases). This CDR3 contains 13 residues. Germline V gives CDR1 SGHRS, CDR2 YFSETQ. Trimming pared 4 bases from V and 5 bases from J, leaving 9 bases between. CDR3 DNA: TGCGCCAGCAGCATCGGACAGACCGGGGAGCTGTTTTTT. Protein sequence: CASSIGQTGELFF.

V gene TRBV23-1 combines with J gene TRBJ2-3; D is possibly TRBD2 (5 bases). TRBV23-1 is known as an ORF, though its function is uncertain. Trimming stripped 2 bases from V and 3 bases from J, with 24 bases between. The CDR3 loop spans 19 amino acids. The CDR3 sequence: CASSQRPLLRVWVTDTQYF. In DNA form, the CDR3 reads TGCGCCAGCAGTCAACGCCCCTTATTGCGGGTCTGGGTAACAGATACGCAGTATTTT.

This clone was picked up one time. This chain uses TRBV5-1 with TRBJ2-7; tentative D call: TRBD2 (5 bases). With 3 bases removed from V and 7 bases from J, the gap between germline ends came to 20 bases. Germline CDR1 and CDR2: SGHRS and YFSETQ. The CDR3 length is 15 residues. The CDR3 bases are TGCGCCAGCAGCTATACATCCGGGGTCCTGGGGGAGCAGTACTTC. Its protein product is CASSYTSGVLGEQYF. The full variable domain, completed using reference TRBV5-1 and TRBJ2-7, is KAGVTQTPRYLIKTRGQQVTLSCSPISGHRSVSWYQQTPGQGLQFLFEYFSETQRNKGNFPGRFSGRQFSNSRSEMNVSTLELGDSALYLCASSYTSGVLGEQYFGPGTRLTVT.

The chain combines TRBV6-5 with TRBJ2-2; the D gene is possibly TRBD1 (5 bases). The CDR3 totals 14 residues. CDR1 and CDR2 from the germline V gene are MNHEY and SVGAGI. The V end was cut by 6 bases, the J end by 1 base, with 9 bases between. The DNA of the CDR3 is TGTGCCAGCAGCAGGGCCTTGAACACCGGGGAGCTGTTTTTT. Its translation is CASSRALNTGELFF.

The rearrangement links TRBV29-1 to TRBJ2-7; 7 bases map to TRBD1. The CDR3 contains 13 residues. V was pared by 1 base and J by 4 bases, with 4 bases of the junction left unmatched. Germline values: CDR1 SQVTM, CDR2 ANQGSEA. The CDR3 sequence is CSVEVETGYEQYF. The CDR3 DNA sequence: TGCAGCGTTGAAGTAGAGACAGGGTACGAGCAGTACTTC.

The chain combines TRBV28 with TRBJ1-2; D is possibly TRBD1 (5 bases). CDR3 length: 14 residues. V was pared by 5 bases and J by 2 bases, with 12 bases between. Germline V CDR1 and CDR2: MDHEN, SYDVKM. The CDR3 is CASSPGQGNYGYTF. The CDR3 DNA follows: TGTGCCAGCAGTCCAGGGCAGGGCAACTATGGCTACACCTTC.

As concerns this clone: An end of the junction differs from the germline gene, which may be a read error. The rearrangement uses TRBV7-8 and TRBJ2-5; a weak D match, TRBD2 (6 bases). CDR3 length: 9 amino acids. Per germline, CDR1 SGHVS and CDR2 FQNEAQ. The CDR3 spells CASSLGEDF. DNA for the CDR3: TGTGCCAGCAGCCTTGGGGAGGACTTC.

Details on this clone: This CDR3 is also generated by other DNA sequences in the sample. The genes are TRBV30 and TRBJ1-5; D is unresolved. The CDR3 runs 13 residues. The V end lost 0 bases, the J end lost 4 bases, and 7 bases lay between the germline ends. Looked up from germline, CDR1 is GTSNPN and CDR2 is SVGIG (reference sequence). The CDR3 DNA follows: TGTGCCTGGAGTGTAGGAGGGAATCAGCCCCAGCATTTT. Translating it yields CAWSVGGNQPQHF.

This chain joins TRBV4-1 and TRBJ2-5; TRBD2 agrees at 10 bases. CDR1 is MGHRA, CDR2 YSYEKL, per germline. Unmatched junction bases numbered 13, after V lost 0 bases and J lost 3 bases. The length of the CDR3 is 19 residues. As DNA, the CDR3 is TGCGCCAGCAGCCAAGATCCAGGGCCTAGCGGGGGCGATGAAGAGACCCAGTACTTC. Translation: CASSQDPGPSGGDEETQYF.

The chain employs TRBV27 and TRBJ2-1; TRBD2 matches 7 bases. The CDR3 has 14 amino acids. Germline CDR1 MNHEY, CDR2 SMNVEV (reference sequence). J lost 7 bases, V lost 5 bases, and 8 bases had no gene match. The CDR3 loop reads CASSLRTSGNEQFF. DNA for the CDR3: TGTGCCAGCAGTCTGCGGACTAGTGGAAATGAGCAGTTCTTC.

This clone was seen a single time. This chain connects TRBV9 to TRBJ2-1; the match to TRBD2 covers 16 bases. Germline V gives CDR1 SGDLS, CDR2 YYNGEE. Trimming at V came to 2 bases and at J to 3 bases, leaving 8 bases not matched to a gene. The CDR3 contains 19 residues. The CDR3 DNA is TGTGCCAGCAGCGTGCCTCTCGGGACTAGCGGGGGGGGCTACAATGAGCAGTTCTTC. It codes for CASSVPLGTSGGGYNEQFF.

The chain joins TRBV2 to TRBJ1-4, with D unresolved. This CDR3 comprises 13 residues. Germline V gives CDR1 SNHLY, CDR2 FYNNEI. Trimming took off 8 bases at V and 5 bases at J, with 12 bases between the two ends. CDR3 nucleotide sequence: TGTGCCAGCCTCTCTGAGCTGAATGAAAAACTGTTTTTT. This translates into CASLSELNEKLFF.

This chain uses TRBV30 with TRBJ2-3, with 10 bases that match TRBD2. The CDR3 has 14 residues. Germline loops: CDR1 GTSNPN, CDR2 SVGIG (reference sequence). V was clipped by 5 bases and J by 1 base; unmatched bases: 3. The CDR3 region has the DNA TGTGCCTGGGCCCTAGCGGGGGGCACAGATACGCAGTATTTT. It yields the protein CAWALAGGTDTQYF. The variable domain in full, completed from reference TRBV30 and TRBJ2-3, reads SQTIHQWPATLVQPVGSPLSLECTVEGTSNPNLYWYRQAAGRGLQLLFYSVGIGQISSEVPQNLSASRPQDRQFILSSKKLLLSDSGFYLCAWALAGGTDTQYFGPGTRLTVL.

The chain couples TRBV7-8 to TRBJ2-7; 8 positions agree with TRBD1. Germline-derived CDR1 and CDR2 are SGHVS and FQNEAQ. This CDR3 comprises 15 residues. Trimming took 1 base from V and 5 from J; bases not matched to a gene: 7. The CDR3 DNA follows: TGTGCCAGCAGCTTAGTATGGACAGGGTTCAACGAGCAGTACTTC. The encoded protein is CASSLVWTGFNEQYF. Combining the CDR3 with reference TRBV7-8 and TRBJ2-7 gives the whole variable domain GAGVSQSPRYKVAKRGQDVALRCDPISGHVSLFWYQQALGQGPEFLTYFQNEAQLDKSGLPSDRFFAERPEGSVSTLKIQRTQQEDSAVYLCASSLVWTGFNEQYFGPGTRLTVT.

In nucleotides, the CDR3 is TGTGCCAGCAGTGCCAGGGGTAGCACTGAAGCTTTCTTT. This gives the protein CASSARGSTEAFF. The V gene is TRBV2, the J gene TRBJ1-1; possibly TRBD1 for D (6 bases). In germline, CDR1 is SNHLY, CDR2 FYNNEI. The CDR3 spans 13 residues. Trimming took 4 bases from V and 4 from J, leaving 10 bases between them.

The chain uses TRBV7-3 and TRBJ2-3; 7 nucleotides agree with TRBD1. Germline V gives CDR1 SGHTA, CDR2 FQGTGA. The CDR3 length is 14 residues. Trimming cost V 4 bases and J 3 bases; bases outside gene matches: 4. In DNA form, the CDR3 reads TGTGCCAGCAGCTACGACAGGGTGACAGATACGCAGTATTTT. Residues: CASSYDRVTDTQYF.

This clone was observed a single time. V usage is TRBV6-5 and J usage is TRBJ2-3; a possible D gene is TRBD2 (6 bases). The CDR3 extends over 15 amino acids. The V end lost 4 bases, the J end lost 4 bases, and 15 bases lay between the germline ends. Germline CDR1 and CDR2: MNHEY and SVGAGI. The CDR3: CASSFKTSGSDTQYF. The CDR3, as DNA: TGTGCCAGCAGTTTCAAGACTAGTGGATCAGATACGCAGTATTTT.

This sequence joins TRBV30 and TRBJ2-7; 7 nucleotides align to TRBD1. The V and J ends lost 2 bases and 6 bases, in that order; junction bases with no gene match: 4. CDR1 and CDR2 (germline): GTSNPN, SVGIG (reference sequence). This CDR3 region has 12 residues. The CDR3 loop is CAWSRGGFEQYF. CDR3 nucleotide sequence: TGTGCCTGGAGTAGAGGGGGCTTCGAGCAGTACTTC.

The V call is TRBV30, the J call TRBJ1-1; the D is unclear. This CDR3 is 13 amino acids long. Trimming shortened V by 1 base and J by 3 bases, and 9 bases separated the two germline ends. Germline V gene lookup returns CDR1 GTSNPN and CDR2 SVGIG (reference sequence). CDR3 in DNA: TGTGCCTGGAGTGCTTCTGGGCACACTGAAGCTTTCTTT. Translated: CAWSASGHTEAFF. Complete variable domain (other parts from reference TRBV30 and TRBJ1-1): SQTIHQWPATLVQPVGSPLSLECTVEGTSNPNLYWYRQAAGRGLQLLFYSVGIGQISSEVPQNLSASRPQDRQFILSSKKLLLSDSGFYLCAWSASGHTEAFFGQGTRLTVV.

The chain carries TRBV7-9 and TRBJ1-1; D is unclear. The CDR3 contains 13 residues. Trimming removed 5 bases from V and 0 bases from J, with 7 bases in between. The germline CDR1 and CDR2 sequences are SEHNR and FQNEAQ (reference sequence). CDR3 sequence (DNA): TGTGCCAGCAGCCCCACAGTGAACACTGAAGCTTTCTTT. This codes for CASSPTVNTEAFF.